This T cell receptor (beta chain) comes out of a study of shared clonotypes between healthy human individuals. Germline-derived CDR1 and CDR2 are SGHAT and FQNNGV. V shed 4 bases and J shed 5 bases, with 14 bases lying between them. The CDR3 is made up of 14 amino acids. Study observations and caveats: Blood was the only sampled material, and tissue repertoires likely differ. It was expected that sequencing depth would affect clonotype sharing among donors.

Repertoires were generated with immunoSEQ multiplex PCR, while TCRdb's copy carries only in-frame clones and drops some. The sample lists 650,000 to 800,000 clones, approximately 77% occurring once. About this clone: What it binds is not known.

This receptor was taken from a woman in her thirties in good health. Material for sequencing was memory CD4+ T cells sorted from blood. Subset: CD45RA-negative fraction. V is TRBV11-2 and J is TRBJ1-1; D perhaps matches TRBD1 (6 bases). This chain's CDR3 is CASSSKQGWTEAFF. The CDR3 bases are TGTGCCAGCAGCTCCAAACAGGGTTGGACTGAAGCTTTCTTT.